A single sample gave rise to the 2 T cell receptor beta chains below, sequenced in a study of OX40 agonist ivuxolimab in advanced cancers. The library was prepared using the immunoSEQ multiplex PCR assay. The table was pulled from immuneACCESS by TCRdb, which kept in-frame rearrangements only. Such tables lose some clones; where checked, under half of the loss comes from unresolved V genes, and the rest has no known cause. The sample yields some 60,000 clones; 87% were counted once. The ten largest clones add up to roughly 16% of the sample. The sample was CD4+ or CD8+ T cells sorted from blood, taken in a trial of the OX40 agonist ivuxolimab. All receptors derive from an adult with an advanced solid tumor such as melanoma, head and neck, liver or kidney cancer.

The J gene is TRBJ1-1, the V gene TRBV7-2, with D possibly being TRBD1 (5 bases). The CDR3 is 14 residues long. V dropped 5 bases and J dropped 8 bases, with 18 bases sitting between them. Germline lookup yields CDR1 SGHTA and CDR2 FQGNSA. The CDR3 coding sequence is TGTGCCAGCAGCCCTAATGGTGCCAGGGCAGAAGCTTTCTTT. This sequence encodes CASSPNGARAEAFF. The complete variable domain, with remaining parts taken from reference TRBV7-2 and TRBJ1-1, reads GAGVSQSPSNKVTEKGKDVELRCDPISGHTALYWYRQSLGQGLEFLIYFQGNSAPDKSGLPSDRFSAERTGGSVSTLTIQRTQQEDSAVYLCASSPNGARAEAFFGQGTRLTVV.

J is TRBJ1-4 and V is TRBV6-6, with D uncertain. Per the germline V gene, CDR1 is MNHNY and CDR2 is SVGAGI (reference sequence). Trimming took off 4 bases at V and 7 bases at J, with 16 bases between the two ends. The CDR3 runs to 15 residues. The CDR3 DNA sequence: TGTGCCAGCAGTTTGCAGTCCCTACCCACTGAAAAACTGTTTTTT. It specifies CASSLQSLPTEKLFF.